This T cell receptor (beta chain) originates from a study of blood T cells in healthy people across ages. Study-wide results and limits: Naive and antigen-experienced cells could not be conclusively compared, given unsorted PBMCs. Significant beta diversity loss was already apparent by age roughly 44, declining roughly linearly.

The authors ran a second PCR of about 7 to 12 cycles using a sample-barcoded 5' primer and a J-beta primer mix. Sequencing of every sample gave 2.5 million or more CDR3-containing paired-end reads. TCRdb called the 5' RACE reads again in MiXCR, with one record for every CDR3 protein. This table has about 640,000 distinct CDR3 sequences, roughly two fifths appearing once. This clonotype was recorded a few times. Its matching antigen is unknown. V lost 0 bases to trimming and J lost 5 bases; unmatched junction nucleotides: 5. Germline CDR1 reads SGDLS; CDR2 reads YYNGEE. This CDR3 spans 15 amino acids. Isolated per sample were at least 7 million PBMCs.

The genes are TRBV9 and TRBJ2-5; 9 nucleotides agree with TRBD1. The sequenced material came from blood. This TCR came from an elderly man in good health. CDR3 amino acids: CASSVDGTGIETQYF. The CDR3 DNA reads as TGTGCCAGCAGCGTAGATGGGACAGGGATTGAGACCCAGTACTTC.